This TCR beta chain originates from a study of shared clonotypes between healthy human individuals. This CDR3 has 12 amino acids. The germline V and J ends were trimmed by 0 bases and 6 bases, with 5 bases remaining between them. Germline values: CDR1 KGHSH, CDR2 LQKENI. Clones were read by immunoSEQ multiplex PCR, and TCRdb kept only the in-frame ones, dropping some. The sample has about 1,500,000 clones; around 97% are singletons. Adult donors, all healthy and HIV-negative, had no recent acute infections or vaccinations. Sequencing was done on a sample of naive CD4+ T cells sorted from blood. Subset in this sample: CD45RA+ positively selected. This clonotype was sampled from a man younger than 45 in good health. V gene TRBV18 combines with J gene TRBJ1-1; D unclear. This chain's CDR3 is CASSPPSPEAFF. CDR3 DNA sequence: TGTGCCAGCTCACCACCGTCCCCTGAAGCTTTCTTT.